Listed here are 20 T cell receptor beta chains from one sample, sequenced in a study of CD8+CD57+ T cells in acquired aplastic anemia. Template material for TCR beta VDJ and CDR3 profiling consisted of genomic DNA. TCRdb processed the reads anew with MiXCR; each CDR3 protein has one entry. The sample has just over 400,000 distinct CDR3 sequences, just under 70% seen once. Sequencing input: sorted CD4+, CD8+, or CD8+CD57+ T cells (not recorded which) from PBMCs. These receptors were collected from a human donor in good health, serving as a control.

As regards this clonotype: One end of the junction does not line up with germline, which may come from a read error. The chain joins TRBV20-1 to TRBJ2-1; D is unclear. The DNA end is a closer match to TRBJ2-7, so the J assignment may be wrong. Germline CDR1 and CDR2: DFQATT and SNEGSKA (reference sequence). This CDR3 has 11 residues. The CDR3 DNA follows: TGCAGAGCTAGGCATGCCTACGAGCAGTACTTC. Translating gives CRARHAYEQYF.

This clonotype was recorded at least ten times. This chain joins TRBV20-1 and TRBJ2-5, with 7 bases aligning to TRBD2. CDR3 length: 13 amino acids. With V trimmed by 2 bases and J by 7 bases, 7 bases remained unmatched. Germline values: CDR1 DFQATT, CDR2 SNEGSKA (reference sequence). DNA for the CDR3: TGCAGTGCTAGAAACAGCGGGGTAGGGACCCAGTACTTC. It specifies CSARNSGVGTQYF.

This clonotype was detected only a few times. J is TRBJ2-2 and V is TRBV24-1; the D is unclear. The ends were cut back, 4 bases at V and 5 bases at J, with 7 bases in the middle. The CDR3 length is 13 residues. Germline lookup yields CDR1 KGHDR and CDR2 SFDVKD. This chain's CDR3 is CATSEGGTGELFF. The CDR3 bases are TGTGCCACCAGTGAGGGCGGTACCGGGGAGCTGTTTTTT.

On this clonotype: One end of the junction fails to match germline, which may point to a read error. The chain is built from TRBV7-6 and TRBJ1-3, with D tentatively TRBD1 (5 bases). The CDR3 sequence is 16 residues long. Germline CDR1 SGHVS, CDR2 FNYEAQ. Written as DNA, the CDR3 is TGTGCCAGCAGCGTAGCCGCGGGGACTGAAGCATACATCATATATTTT. Amino acid sequence: CASSVAAGTEAYIIYF.

With respect to this clonotype: Just one base apart from a much larger clone, this may be a read error. The V and J genes are TRBV4-2 and TRBJ2-1; possible D gene TRBD2, 6 bases. This CDR3 is built from 15 residues. Germline V CDR1 and CDR2: LGHNA, YNFKEQ. The CDR3 nucleotides read TGTGCCGGCAGCTTGGGGGGTGGGGCCGACAATGAGCAGTTCTTC. Residues: CAGSLGGGADNEQFF.

To note about this clonotype: With a much larger clone just one base away, this may be a read error. V gene TRBV10-3 combines with J gene TRBJ1-5; no definite D call. Trimming took off 5 bases at V and 2 bases at J, with 19 bases between the two ends. CDR3 length: 17 amino acids. CDR1 is ENHRY and CDR2 is SYGVKD in the germline V gene. Here the CDR3 reads CAISHMIRTGGNQPQHF. Written as DNA, the CDR3 is TGTGCCATCAGTCACATGATCCGGACCGGAGGCAATCAGCCCCAGCATTTT.

The chain recombines TRBV12-3 or TRBV12-4 with TRBJ1-5; 7 bases are shared with TRBD1. The V gene end was trimmed by 6 bases and the J gene end by 4 bases; junction bases not matched to a gene: 9. This CDR3 region has 15 residues. The CDR3 sequence is CASSPSPGGNQPQHF. The CDR3, as DNA: TGTGCCAGCAGCCCATCTCCAGGGGGGAATCAGCCCCAGCATTTT.

The rearrangement uses TRBV20-1 and TRBJ1-5; D is ambiguous. The CDR3 extends over 13 amino acids. The ends were cut back, 5 bases at V and 5 bases at J, with 13 bases in the middle. The germline V gene has CDR1 DFQATT and CDR2 SNEGSKA (reference sequence). This CDR3 reads CSAAPDSDQPQHF. The CDR3 nucleotides are TGCAGTGCTGCACCAGATTCTGATCAGCCCCAGCATTTT.

On this clonotype itself: Sequence at one end of the junction differs from germline and may be a read error. J is TRBJ2-7 and V is TRBV7-9; no clear D. The CDR3 length is 15 residues. CDR1 and CDR2 (germline): SEHNR, FQNEAQ (reference sequence). CDR3 sequence reads: CASSMSLGGYGYTYF. The CDR3 region has the DNA TGCGCCAGCAGCATGAGCTTGGGCGGTTATGGCTACACGTACTTC.

This clonotype was detected many times. V is TRBV10-3 and J is TRBJ1-4; TRBD1 matches 9 bases. J lost 2 bases, V lost 2 bases, and 15 bases had no gene match. Germline CDR1 reads ENHRY; CDR2 reads SYGVKD. This CDR3 region has 20 residues. The CDR3 here is CAISETRRVGQGATNEKLFF. CDR3 nucleotide sequence: TGTGCCATCAGTGAGACTAGAAGAGTGGGACAGGGTGCGACTAATGAAAAACTGTTTTTT.

This clonotype has ten or more counts. This chain links TRBV20-1 with TRBJ1-6, with 7 bases that match TRBD1. V trimming: 6 bases; J trimming: 0 bases; junction bases outside the gene matches: 5. The germline V gene encodes CDR1 DFQATT and CDR2 SNEGSKA (reference sequence). This CDR3 is built from 15 residues. CDR3 region: CSAPTGSSYNSPLHF. The CDR3, as DNA: TGCAGTGCACCGACAGGGAGCTCCTATAATTCACCCCTCCACTTT.

This clonotype was seen a handful of times. The chain joins TRBV20-1 to TRBJ2-7; D is perhaps TRBD2 (6 bases). The CDR3 contains 12 residues. V lost 6 bases and J 7 bases, leaving 16 bases between the germline ends. CDR1 and CDR2 (germline): DFQATT, SNEGSKA (reference sequence). The CDR3 region has the DNA TGCAGTGCCGCCTTCGGGGCGGGGGAGCAGTACTTC. It is translated as CSAAFGAGEQYF.

The rearrangement uses TRBV6-5 and TRBJ1-3, with D maybe TRBD1 (6 bases). V shed 5 bases and J shed 3 bases, with 20 bases lying between them. Germline assignment: CDR1 MNHEY and CDR2 SVGAGI. The CDR3 sequence is 17 residues long. The CDR3 region is CASSVGGGRGLGNTIYF. CDR3 DNA: TGTGCCAGCAGTGTAGGCGGCGGCAGGGGACTTGGAAACACCATATATTTT.

This clonotype turned up a few times. This chain uses TRBV24-1 with TRBJ2-1; D may be TRBD1 (6 bases). Germline V lookup: CDR1 KGHDR, CDR2 SFDVKD. Trimming left V 6 bases short and J 0 bases short, with 17 bases between. The CDR3 consists of 17 residues. CDR3 in DNA: TGTGCCACCAGTCCAAGCGACAGGCTAAGCTCCTACAATGAGCAGTTCTTC. It yields the protein CATSPSDRLSSYNEQFF.

V and J are TRBV12-3 or TRBV12-4 and TRBJ1-1; D gene ambiguous. The CDR3 is 15 amino acids. The V gene lost 3 bases and the J gene lost 2 bases, with 13 bases spanning the gap. This chain's CDR3 is CASSLLKEINTEAFF. In nucleotides, the CDR3 is TGTGCCAGCAGTTTGTTAAAAGAGATAAACACTGAAGCTTTCTTT.

This clonotype appeared many times. A junction end diverges from the germline sequence, so it may reflect a read error. The chain joins TRBV5-1 to TRBJ2-3, with 13 nucleotides matching TRBD2. The CDR3 is made up of 15 amino acids. The germline V gene encodes CDR1 SGHRS and CDR2 YFSETQ. CDR3: CASSLLAGGPDTQYF. CDR3 bases: TGTGCCAGCAGCCTACTAGCGGGGGGGCCAGATACGCAGTATTTT. The full variable domain, with the rest looked up from reference TRBV5-1 and TRBJ2-3, is KAGVTQTPRYLIKTRGQQVTLSCSPISGHRSVSWYQQTPGQGLQFLFEYFSETQRNKGNFPGRFSGRQFSNSRSEMNVSTLELGDSALYLCASSLLAGGPDTQYFGPGTRLTVL.

Concerning this clonotype: A much larger clone lies one base from this, so it may be a read error. This chain links TRBV2 with TRBJ1-1; D may be TRBD1 (6 bases). Germline CDR1 reads SNHLY; CDR2 reads FYNNEI. The CDR3 totals 14 residues. The CDR3 here is CASSIQGVGTDAFF. The CDR3 nucleotides read TGTGCCAGCAGTATACAGGGAGTAGGTACTGACGCTTTCTTT.

V and J are TRBV7-9 and TRBJ2-3; D possibly uses TRBD1 or TRBD2 (7 bases each). The CDR3 length is 12 residues. Germline V gives CDR1 SEHNR, CDR2 FQNEAQ (reference sequence). V was trimmed by 6 bases and J by 14 bases, leaving 18 bases between them. The CDR3 loop reads CASSSQGGPVYF. The CDR3, as DNA: TGTGCCAGCAGTAGCCAGGGGGGGCCGGTGTATTTT.

This clonotype was seen repeatedly, ten times or more. This chain connects TRBV12-5 to TRBJ1-2; the match to TRBD1 covers 9 bases. Per germline, CDR1 LGHNT and CDR2 FRNRAP. CDR3 length: 15 amino acids. V shed 2 bases and J 4 bases; nucleotides not matched to a gene: 5. The CDR3, as DNA: TGTGCTAGTGGTTTGCCCGCGGGACAGGGCTATGGCTACACCTTC. Translation: CASGLPAGQGYGYTF.

This clonotype was counted a single time. Because the CDR3 is missing its conserved closing phenylalanine or tryptophan, this is likely a read error. The rearrangement links TRBV2 to TRBJ1-5; tentatively, D is TRBD1 (6 bases). V lost 6 bases to trimming and J lost 7 bases, with 13 bases between them. Germline values: CDR1 SNHLY, CDR2 FYNNEI. The length of the CDR3 is 13 residues. The CDR3 nucleotides are TGTGCCAGCAGAGGGGGGGTCGGGCAGCCCCAGCATCAT. As protein: CASRGGVGQPQHH.